These 26 T cell receptor beta chains came from one sample sequenced in a study of T-cell reconstitution after alpha-beta-depleted transplantation in children. Construction of the TCRbeta library involved unique molecular identifiers. TCRdb recomputed calls from the PCR reads with MiXCR, one row per CDR3 protein. The sample yields a few hundred thousand distinct CDR3 sequences, around 7% seen once. The specimen comprised PBMCs, sampled before TCRalphabeta/CD19-depleted stem cell transplant. These receptors all stem from a boy aged 2 to 9 with acute lymphoblastic leukemia, due to receive a stem cell transplant.

The chain has TRBV3-1 and TRBJ2-1; 7 bases agree with TRBD1. Per germline, CDR1 LGHDT and CDR2 YNNKEL (reference sequence). This CDR3 is built from 15 residues. V lost 0 bases and J lost 7; bases outside the gene matches: 6. The CDR3 nucleotides read TGTGCCAGCAGCCAAGACGAGGGGGCGTGGAATGAGCAGTTCTTC. Translating it yields CASSQDEGAWNEQFF.

This clonotype was seen many times. This chain joins TRBV12-3 or TRBV12-4 and TRBJ2-5; D gene ambiguous. CDR3 length equals 15 residues. Trimming left V 4 bases short and J 5 bases short, with 17 bases between. This chain's CDR3 is CASSSLLGLGETQYF. CDR3 bases: TGTGCCAGCAGTTCATTGCTAGGGTTAGGGGAGACCCAGTACTTC.

This clonotype has only a few counts. The chain employs TRBV7-3 and TRBJ1-1, with D tentatively TRBD1 (6 bases). V lost 2 bases and J 4 bases, leaving 14 bases between the germline ends. This CDR3 is built from 15 residues. CDR1 and CDR2 from the germline V gene are SGHTA and FQGTGA. Written as DNA, the CDR3 is TGTGCCAGCAGCTTAGGCACAGGGTCCGGCACTGAAGCTTTCTTT. Translation: CASSLGTGSGTEAFF.

This clonotype was counted ten times or more. V usage is TRBV7-2 and J usage is TRBJ1-4, with D maybe TRBD1 (6 bases). Looked up from germline, CDR1 is SGHTA and CDR2 is FQGNSA. The CDR3 is made up of 16 amino acids. V shed 5 bases and J shed 8 bases, with 21 bases lying between them. CDR3 residues: CASSRALTGTGEKLFF. CDR3 in DNA: TGTGCCAGCAGCCGCGCCCTCACAGGGACCGGAGAAAAACTGTTTTTT.

This clonotype was counted between two and nine times. The rearrangement links TRBV2 to TRBJ2-1; 8 bases map to TRBD2. The CDR3 spans 15 residues. Trimming at V came to 6 bases and at J to 6 bases, leaving 10 bases not matched to a gene. From germline, CDR1 is SNHLY and CDR2 FYNNEI. CDR3 nucleotide sequence: TGTGCCAGCAGGGCCGGGGGGGCACAACCCAATGAGCAGTTCTTC. Protein product: CASRAGGAQPNEQFF.

This clonotype was counted at least ten times. CDR3 nucleotide sequence: TGTGCCAGCGGACGGGGGGGAAACACCGGGGAGCTGTTTTTT. Its protein product is CASGRGGNTGELFF. The chain combines TRBV28 with TRBJ2-2; 8 bases line up with TRBD2. Losses at the gene ends were 8 bases for V and 2 bases for J; bases not matched to a gene: 4. The CDR3 sequence is 14 residues long. Germline assignment: CDR1 MDHEN and CDR2 SYDVKM.

The rearrangement links TRBV2 to TRBJ1-1, with 7 bases aligning to TRBD1. The V gene end was trimmed by 5 bases and the J gene end by 7 bases; junction bases not matched to a gene: 7. CDR1 and CDR2 (germline): SNHLY, FYNNEI. The CDR3 loop spans 13 amino acids. CDR3 coding DNA: TGTGCCAGCAGTTCGACAGGGTCGGGTGAAGCTTTCTTT. As protein: CASSSTGSGEAFF.

This clonotype has ten or more counts. The V gene is TRBV15, the J gene TRBJ2-2, with 11 bases lining up with TRBD2. V was clipped by 1 base and J by 7 bases; unmatched bases: 8. Germline loops: CDR1 LNHNV, CDR2 YYDKDF (reference sequence). This CDR3 spans 17 amino acids. CDR3 sequence reads: CATSRGGLAAEDGELFF. DNA of the CDR3: TGTGCCACCAGCAGAGGGGGACTAGCGGCGGAGGACGGGGAGCTGTTTTTT.

This clonotype was observed at least ten times. The chain uses TRBV20-1 and TRBJ2-1; possibly TRBD1 for D (5 bases). The V and J ends lost 3 bases and 5 bases respectively, with 14 bases between them. The length of the CDR3 is 14 residues. In germline, CDR1 is DFQATT, CDR2 SNEGSKA (reference sequence). This CDR3 is CSASRGYQDNEQFF. The CDR3 coding sequence is TGCAGTGCTAGTAGGGGCTACCAGGACAATGAGCAGTTCTTC.

This clonotype was seen repeatedly, ten times or more. V usage is TRBV29-1 and J usage is TRBJ2-7, with TRBD1 identical over 7 bases. Germline CDR1 and CDR2: SQVTM and ANQGSEA. The CDR3 consists of 14 residues. J was trimmed by 4 bases and V by 3 bases; bases with no gene match: 9. The CDR3 protein is CSVDGQGESYEQYF. The CDR3 nucleotides read TGCAGCGTTGACGGGCAGGGGGAGTCTTACGAGCAGTACTTC.

Points on this clonotype: This could be a read error, since a much larger clone is one nucleotide away. The CDR3: CASERDTGNEQYF. For the CDR3, the DNA is TGTGCCAGCGAACGCGATACAGGGAACGAGCAGTACTTC. J is TRBJ2-7 and V is TRBV28; TRBD1 might be the D (6 bases). With 8 bases removed from V and 5 bases from J, the gap between germline ends came to 16 bases. There are 13 residues in the CDR3. The germline CDR1 and CDR2 sequences are MDHEN and SYDVKM.

The V and J genes are TRBV7-9 and TRBJ1-3; D unresolved. With 1 base removed from V and 0 bases from J, the gap between germline ends came to 10 bases. CDR3 length equals 16 residues. Per the germline V gene, CDR1 is SEHNR and CDR2 is FQNEAQ (reference sequence). The CDR3 coding sequence is TGTGCCAGCAGCTTAGAAGAACCGAGCTCTGGAAACACCATATATTTT. It codes for CASSLEEPSSGNTIYF.

The rearrangement uses TRBV20-1 and TRBJ2-5; the match to TRBD1 covers 8 bases. Looked up from germline, CDR1 is DFQATT and CDR2 is SNEGSKA (reference sequence). The CDR3 extends over 13 amino acids. The V segment lost 5 bases and the J segment 5 bases; nucleotides outside the gene matches: 7. CDR3 bases: TGCAGTGCTCTCGGACAGGGCATGGAGACCCAGTACTTC. Its protein is CSALGQGMETQYF.

In this sample, this clonotype turned up many times. The chain uses TRBV3-1 and TRBJ2-5; D is perhaps TRBD2 (6 bases). V lost 0 bases to trimming and J lost 5 bases, with 19 bases between them. This CDR3 has 17 residues. CDR1 LGHDT and CDR2 YNNKEL come from the germline V gene (reference sequence). In nucleotides, the CDR3 is TGTGCCAGCAGCCAAGACGCGGGCGGGGCCTTGAAGGAGACCCAGTACTTC. Its protein product is CASSQDAGGALKETQYF.

This chain connects TRBV28 to TRBJ2-6, with D perhaps matching TRBD2 (6 bases). The CDR3 loop spans 19 amino acids. Trimming cost V 7 bases and J 4 bases, with 26 bases left between them. CDR1 and CDR2 (germline): MDHEN, SYDVKM. The CDR3 bases are TGTGCCAGCATCGCGGAGGTAGGCAGGGAGGCTTCCGGGGCCAACGTCCTGACTTTC. It encodes CASIAEVGREASGANVLTF.

The sample holds many counts of this clonotype. The V and J genes are TRBV28 and TRBJ2-7; maybe TRBD1 (5 bases). The CDR3 totals 14 residues. Germline V lookup: CDR1 MDHEN, CDR2 SYDVKM. The V gene lost 9 bases and the J gene lost 4 bases, with 19 bases spanning the gap. The CDR3 DNA sequence: TGTGCCAGTCGATCCCGACAGATGGAGTACGAGCAGTACTTC. It translates to CASRSRQMEYEQYF.

This clonotype was seen ten or more times. V is TRBV29-1 and J is TRBJ2-3; tentatively, D is TRBD2 (5 bases). CDR3 length: 14 residues. Germline loops: CDR1 SQVTM, CDR2 ANQGSEA. Trimming pared 7 bases from V and 0 bases from J, leaving 14 bases between. The CDR3 DNA reads TGCAGCGCAGAACTAGTGCGGAGCACAGATACGCAGTATTTT. It specifies CSAELVRSTDTQYF.

In its sample, this clonotype is medium-sized. This rearrangement joins TRBV7-8 to TRBJ2-2; D is ambiguous. The CDR3 has 15 amino acids. With 7 bases removed from V and 0 bases from J, the gap between germline ends came to 12 bases. Germline-derived CDR1 and CDR2 are SGHVS and FQNEAQ. The CDR3 spells CASTLTAANTGELFF. CDR3 nucleotide sequence: TGTGCCAGCACCTTGACCGCCGCGAACACCGGGGAGCTGTTTTTT.

CDR3 loop: CASIPWGGAQETQYF. The CDR3 DNA reads TGTGCCAGCATCCCCTGGGGCGGGGCCCAAGAGACCCAGTACTTC. The V gene is TRBV7-2, the J gene TRBJ2-5, with D possibly being TRBD2 (6 bases). This CDR3 is 15 amino acids long. CDR1 is SGHTA, CDR2 FQGNSA, per germline. Trimming stripped 7 bases from V and 1 base from J, with 16 bases between.

The chain uses TRBV4-3 and TRBJ1-6; weak D call: TRBD1 (5 bases). The V end lost 1 base, the J end lost 0 bases, and 10 bases lay between the germline ends. The CDR3 runs 17 residues. From germline, CDR1 is LGHNA and CDR2 YSLEER. The CDR3 DNA is TGCGCCAGCAGCCAAGCCGGGGACGGCTCCTATAATTCACCCCTCCACTTT. As protein: CASSQAGDGSYNSPLHF.

This clonotype was detected ten times or more. This chain connects TRBV7-8 to TRBJ2-2, with D unclear. Trimming left V 0 bases short and J 1 base short, with 6 bases between. This CDR3 region has 15 residues. From germline, CDR1 is SGHVS and CDR2 FQNEAQ. As DNA, the CDR3 is TGTGCCAGCAGCTTAGCACTTCAGAACACCGGGGAGCTGTTTTTT. Its translation is CASSLALQNTGELFF.

This clonotype was seen many times. The chain has TRBV7-9 and TRBJ2-1, with 8 positions matching TRBD2. Trimming removed 5 bases from V and 10 bases from J; junction bases left unmatched: 7. The CDR3 totals 13 residues. Germline values: CDR1 SEHNR, CDR2 FQNEAQ (reference sequence). CDR3 in DNA: TGTGCCAGCAGCCCCCCTAGCGGGCCAGAGCAGTTCTTC. Translating gives CASSPPSGPEQFF.

This clonotype showed up many times. The rearrangement uses TRBV11-2 and TRBJ2-7; no clear D gene. Germline CDR1 reads SGHAT; CDR2 reads FQNNGV. V was pared by 5 bases and J by 0 bases, with 17 bases between. CDR3 length: 16 residues. Written as DNA, the CDR3 is TGTGCCAGCAGCCCCCTGGCTAGACAATCCTCCTACGAGCAGTACTTC. This translates into CASSPLARQSSYEQYF.

The rearrangement uses TRBV28 and TRBJ2-5; D remains ambiguous. V gave up 1 base and J gave up 13 bases, with 16 bases separating them. Germline lookup yields CDR1 MDHEN and CDR2 SYDVKM. The CDR3 is made up of 13 amino acids. The DNA for the CDR3 is TGTGCCAGCAGTTTATCTCTCTCCTTTTTATTGTACTTC. Translation gives CASSLSLSFLLYF.

At least ten counts were recorded for this clonotype. The chain recombines TRBV11-2 with TRBJ2-3, with 7 bases that match TRBD2. Germline trimming cut 5 bases from V and 2 bases from J; bases unmatched to any gene: 7. The CDR3 length is 15 residues. In germline, CDR1 is SGHAT, CDR2 FQNNGV. The CDR3 DNA follows: TGTGCCAGCAGCGACCGGGACTATCTCACAGATACGCAGTATTTT. Amino acid sequence: CASSDRDYLTDTQYF.

This clonotype was counted a few times. This sequence joins TRBV20-1 and TRBJ2-1, with TRBD2 as a possible D gene (6 bases). Germline CDR1 is DFQATT and CDR2 is SNEGSKA (reference sequence). This CDR3 contains 13 residues. The CDR3 DNA sequence: TGCAGCCTCCAGGAGGGGTCCTACAATGAGCAGTTCTTC. This sequence encodes CSLQEGSYNEQFF.